One sample yielded the 5 T cell receptor beta chains listed below, sequenced in a study of cytomegalovirus exposure and HLA in healthy donors. PCR primers comprised 60 Vbeta and 13 Jbeta primers. Data came from immunoSEQ multiplex PCR; TCRdb stores just in-frame clones and leaves some out. This sample has 65,000 to 85,000 clones, with roughly 80% found just once. Input material: PBMCs. These receptor sequences come from a woman in her thirties or forties in good health and CMV-seropositive.

The CDR3 here is CASSVGQAYGYTF. The CDR3, as DNA: TGTGCCAGCAGCGTAGGCCAGGCCTATGGCTACACCTTC. The chain joins TRBV9 to TRBJ1-2; D not resolved. CDR1 and CDR2 (germline): SGDLS, YYNGEE. Trimming pared 0 bases from V and 4 bases from J, leaving 7 bases between. The CDR3 length is 13 residues.

This clone came up a few times. This chain connects TRBV28 to TRBJ2-7; D is possibly TRBD2 (7 bases). CDR1 and CDR2 from the germline V gene are MDHEN and SYDVKM. V was trimmed by 2 bases and J by 6 bases, leaving 17 bases between them. The CDR3 is 15 amino acids. CDR3 amino acids: CASSLRGGGGREQYF. CDR3 DNA: TGTGCCAGCAGTTTAAGGGGTGGGGGGGGGCGCGAGCAGTACTTC.

This clone showed up just once. The J gene is TRBJ1-5, the V gene TRBV28; 10 bases are a match to TRBD1. CDR3 length: 16 amino acids. Losses at the gene ends were 8 bases for V and 1 base for J; bases not matched to a gene: 8. Germline V CDR1 and CDR2: MDHEN, SYDVKM. Here the CDR3 reads CASYTGTGASNQPQHF. The CDR3 region has the DNA TGTGCCAGCTACACCGGGACAGGGGCGAGCAATCAGCCCCAGCATTTT.

DNA of the CDR3: TGCGCCAGCAGCTTGGTGGCCCGGACTAGCGGGAGGGCCCGCACAGATACGCAGTATTTT. Encoded protein: CASSLVARTSGRARTDTQYF. The chain joins TRBV5-1 to TRBJ2-3; 15 bases are a match to TRBD2. V lost 0 bases to trimming and J lost 1 base; unmatched junction nucleotides: 9. The CDR3 runs to 20 residues. The germline V gene has CDR1 SGHRS and CDR2 YFSETQ.

The chain has TRBV29-1 and TRBJ1-1; TRBD1 aligns across 7 bases. CDR3 length equals 12 residues. Trimming at V came to 7 bases and at J to 4 bases, leaving 6 bases not matched to a gene. From germline, CDR1 is SQVTM and CDR2 ANQGSEA. The chain's CDR3 is CSGNRGSTEAFF. CDR3 sequence (DNA): TGCAGCGGAAACAGGGGAAGCACTGAAGCTTTCTTT.